The 3 T cell receptor beta chains reported below all come from one sample, sequenced in a study of control samples from healthy donors and cancer patients. Sequenced by immunoSEQ multiplex PCR; TCRdb stores in-frame clones only, minus some. The sample shows 100,000 to 150,000 clones, roughly 90% of them seen only once. Sequencing was performed on blood. All receptors come from a man aged 35 to 55 in good health.

The chain has TRBV9 and TRBJ2-4; the match to TRBD2 covers 12 bases. The CDR3 is made up of 16 amino acids. CDR1 and CDR2 (germline): SGDLS, YYNGEE. Trimming removed 0 bases from V and 8 bases from J; junction bases left unmatched: 6. For the CDR3, the DNA is TGTGCCAGCAGCGTAGCTAGCGGGGGGGCCGGGGACATTCAGTACTTC. This translates into CASSVASGGAGDIQYF.

The J gene is TRBJ2-7, the V gene TRBV10-2; D not certain. Germline V lookup: CDR1 WSHSY, CDR2 SAAADI. Trimming took off 5 bases at V and 0 bases at J, with 5 bases between the two ends. The CDR3 has 12 amino acids. The CDR3 region is CASSSNSYEQYF. The CDR3, as DNA: TGCGCCAGCAGTTCGAACTCCTACGAGCAGTACTTC.

The rearrangement joins TRBV2 to TRBJ1-2, with 7 nucleotides matching TRBD1. Germline loops: CDR1 SNHLY, CDR2 FYNNEI. There are 14 residues in the CDR3. The V segment lost 7 bases and the J segment 3 bases; nucleotides outside the gene matches: 8. The CDR3 nucleotides read TGTGCCAGCAAGACTACCGGGACAGACTATGGCTACACCTTC. Its translation: CASKTTGTDYGYTF.